This TCR beta chain originates from a study of radiotherapy plus CTLA-4 blockade in lung cancer. About the study: Objective responses were observed in approximately 20% of patients, and disease control was achieved by about 30%.

Libraries were prepared by immunoSEQ multiplex PCR; TCRdb keeps only in-frame clonotypes and omits some of them. The table records tens of thousands of clones, 60% to 85% of them present only once. CDR1 is SGHDN and CDR2 is FVKESK in the germline V gene. The CDR3 extends over 18 amino acids. Trimming took 4 bases from V and 5 from J; bases not matched to a gene: 15. As concerns this clone: Its antigen is unidentified.

Whole-study findings and limits: Response was reportedly best predicted by early blood T cell clone dynamics, with interferon-beta. There was expansion of tumor-derived TCR clones in blood after radiotherapy plus ipilimumab.

Each patient with chemo-refractory metastatic non-small-cell lung cancer was treated with focal radiation plus CTLA-4 blockade using ipilimumab. This receptor was obtained from a human donor with non-small cell lung cancer who had a partial response to radiotherapy plus ipilimumab. Some clones in this sample may be carry-over from other donors' samples. The specimen comprised peripheral blood, sampled from a patient treated with radiotherapy plus ipilimumab. The V gene is TRBV14, the J gene TRBJ1-3, with 9 positions matching TRBD1. The CDR3 reads CASSPLQRPGTGRNTIYF. The CDR3 region has the DNA TGTGCCAGCAGCCCCCTTCAGCGTCCGGGGACAGGGCGAAACACCATATATTTT.